This T cell receptor (beta chain) was identified in a study of cytotoxic CD8 clonotypes in ibrutinib-treated CLL. Turning to the study itself: Results showed roughly 24 partial and 2 complete responses; following median approximately 69 months, around 15 remained remitted, roughly twelve advanced. Across samples, productive templates numbered 250,000 to 300,000 and productive rearrangements reached about 100,000 on average.

Profiled with immunoSEQ multiplex PCR; TCRdb holds only in-frame clones, not every one. Of more than 60,000 clones listed, around four fifths are singletons. This CDR3 spans 15 amino acids. Germline V gene data show CDR1 as MNHEY and CDR2 as SVGAGI. V was pared by 6 bases and J by 10 bases, with 12 bases of the junction left unmatched. Extraction of roughly 2 micrograms of genomic DNA from cryopreserved PBMCs supplied material for TCR beta libraries. This chain uses TRBV6-5 with TRBJ2-1; 10 bases align to TRBD2. The starting material was PBMCs, obtained after 24 months of ibrutinib treatment. The source is a human donor with chronic lymphocytic leukemia. DNA of the CDR3: TGTGCCAGCAGGGGAAGTACTAGCGGGATGTCCGAGCAGTTCTTC. Residues: CASRGSTSGMSEQFF.